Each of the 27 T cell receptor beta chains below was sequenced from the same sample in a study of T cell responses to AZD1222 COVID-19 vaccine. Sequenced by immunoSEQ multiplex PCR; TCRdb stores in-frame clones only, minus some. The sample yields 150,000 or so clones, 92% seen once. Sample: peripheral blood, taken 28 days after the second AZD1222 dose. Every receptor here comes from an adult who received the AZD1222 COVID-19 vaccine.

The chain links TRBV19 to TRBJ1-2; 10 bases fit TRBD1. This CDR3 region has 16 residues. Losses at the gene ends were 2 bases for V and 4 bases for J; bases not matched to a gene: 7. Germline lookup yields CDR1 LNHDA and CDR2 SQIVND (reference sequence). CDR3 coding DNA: TGTGCCAGTAGTATATCTGGGACAGGGGATCGCTATGGCTACACCTTC. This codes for CASSISGTGDRYGYTF.

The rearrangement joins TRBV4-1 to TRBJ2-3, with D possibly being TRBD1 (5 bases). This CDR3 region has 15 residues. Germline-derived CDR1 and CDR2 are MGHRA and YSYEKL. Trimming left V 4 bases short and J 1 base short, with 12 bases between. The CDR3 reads CASSPDQGRTDTQYF. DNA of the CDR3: TGCGCCAGCAGCCCCGATCAGGGCCGCACAGATACGCAGTATTTT.

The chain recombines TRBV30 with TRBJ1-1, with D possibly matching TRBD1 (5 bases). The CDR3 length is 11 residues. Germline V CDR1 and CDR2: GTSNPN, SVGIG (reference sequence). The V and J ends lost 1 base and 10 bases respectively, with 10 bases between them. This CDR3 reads CAWSGSTGAFF. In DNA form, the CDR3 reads TGTGCCTGGAGTGGAAGTACAGGAGCTTTCTTT.

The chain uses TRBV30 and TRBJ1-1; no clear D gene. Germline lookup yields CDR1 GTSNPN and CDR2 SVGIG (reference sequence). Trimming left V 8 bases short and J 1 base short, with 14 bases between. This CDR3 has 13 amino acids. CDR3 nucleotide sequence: TGTGCCGGTGTACGGTGGACGAACACTGAAGCTTTCTTT. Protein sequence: CAGVRWTNTEAFF.

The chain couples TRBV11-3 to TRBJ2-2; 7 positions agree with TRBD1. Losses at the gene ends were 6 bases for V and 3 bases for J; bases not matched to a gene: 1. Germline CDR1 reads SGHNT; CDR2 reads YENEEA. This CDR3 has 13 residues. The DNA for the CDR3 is TGTGCCAGCAGTCAGGGGGACACCGGGGAGCTGTTTTTT. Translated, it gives CASSQGDTGELFF.

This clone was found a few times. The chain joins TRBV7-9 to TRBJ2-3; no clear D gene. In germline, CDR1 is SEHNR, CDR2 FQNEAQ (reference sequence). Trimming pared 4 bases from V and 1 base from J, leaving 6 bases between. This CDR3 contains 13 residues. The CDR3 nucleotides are TGTGCCAGCAGCTCCTTTCGCACAGATACGCAGTATTTT. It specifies CASSSFRTDTQYF.

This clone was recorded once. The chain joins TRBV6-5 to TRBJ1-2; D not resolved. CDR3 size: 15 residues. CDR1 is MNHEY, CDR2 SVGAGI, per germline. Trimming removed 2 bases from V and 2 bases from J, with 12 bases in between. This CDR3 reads CASSYTRTGNYGYTF. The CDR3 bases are TGTGCCAGCAGTTACACACGGACGGGGAACTATGGCTACACCTTC.

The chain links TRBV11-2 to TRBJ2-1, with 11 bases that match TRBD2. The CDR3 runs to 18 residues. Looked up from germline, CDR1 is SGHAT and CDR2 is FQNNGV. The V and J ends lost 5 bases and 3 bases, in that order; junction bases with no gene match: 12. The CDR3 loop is CASSPNLGGLADYNEQFF. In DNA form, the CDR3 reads TGTGCCAGCAGCCCAAACCTGGGGGGACTAGCGGACTACAATGAGCAGTTCTTC.

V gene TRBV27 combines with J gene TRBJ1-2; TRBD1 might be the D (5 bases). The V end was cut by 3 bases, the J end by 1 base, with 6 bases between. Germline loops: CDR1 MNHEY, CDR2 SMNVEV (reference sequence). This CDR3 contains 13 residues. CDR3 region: CASSLGGNYGYTF. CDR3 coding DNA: TGTGCCAGCAGTTTGGGGGGTAACTATGGCTACACCTTC.

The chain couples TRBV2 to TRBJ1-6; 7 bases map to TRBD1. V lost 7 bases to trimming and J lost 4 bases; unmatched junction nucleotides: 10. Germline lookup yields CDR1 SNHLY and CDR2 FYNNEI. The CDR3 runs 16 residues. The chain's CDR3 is CASTPGGTNYNSPLHF. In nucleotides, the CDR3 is TGTGCCAGCACCCCAGGGGGGACCAATTATAATTCACCCCTCCACTTT. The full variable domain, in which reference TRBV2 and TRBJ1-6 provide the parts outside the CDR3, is EPEVTQTPSHQVTQMGQEVILRCVPISNHLYFYWYRQILGQKVEFLVSFYNNEISEKSEIFDDQFSVERPDGSNFTLKIRSTKLEDSAMYFCASTPGGTNYNSPLHFGNGTRLTVT.

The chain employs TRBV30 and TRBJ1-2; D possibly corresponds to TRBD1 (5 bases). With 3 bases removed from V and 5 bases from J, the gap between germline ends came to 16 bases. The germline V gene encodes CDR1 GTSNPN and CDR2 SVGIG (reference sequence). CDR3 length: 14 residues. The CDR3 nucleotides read TGTGCCTGGAGCCGGGGCGGCCAACGTTATGGCTACACCTTC. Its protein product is CAWSRGGQRYGYTF.

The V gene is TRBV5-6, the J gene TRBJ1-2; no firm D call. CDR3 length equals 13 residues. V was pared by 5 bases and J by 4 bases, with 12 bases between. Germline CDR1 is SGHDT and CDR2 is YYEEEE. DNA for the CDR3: TGTGCCAGCAGTGGCAGTGACCTCTATGGCTACACCTTC. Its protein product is CASSGSDLYGYTF. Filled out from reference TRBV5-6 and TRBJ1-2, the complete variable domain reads DAGVTQSPTHLIKTRGQQVTLRCSPKSGHDTVSWYQQALGQGPQFIFQYYEEEERQRGNFPDRFSGHQFPNYSSELNVNALLLGDSALYLCASSGSDLYGYTFGSGTRLTVV.

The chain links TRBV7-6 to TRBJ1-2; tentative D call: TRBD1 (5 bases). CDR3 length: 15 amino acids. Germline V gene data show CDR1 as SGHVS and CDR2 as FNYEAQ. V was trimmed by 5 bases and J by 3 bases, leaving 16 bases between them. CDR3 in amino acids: CASSPGTGLDYGYTF. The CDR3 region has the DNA TGTGCCAGCAGCCCCGGGACCGGGCTCGACTATGGCTACACCTTC.

This CDR3 reads CASRSGTDSNQPQHF. CDR3 DNA sequence: TGTGCCAGCAGGTCCGGGACAGATAGCAATCAGCCCCAGCATTTT. This chain joins TRBV6-5 and TRBJ1-5; 7 bases are a match to TRBD1. The V segment lost 6 bases and the J segment 0 bases; nucleotides outside the gene matches: 5. CDR3 length: 15 residues. Germline CDR1 is MNHEY and CDR2 is SVGAGI.

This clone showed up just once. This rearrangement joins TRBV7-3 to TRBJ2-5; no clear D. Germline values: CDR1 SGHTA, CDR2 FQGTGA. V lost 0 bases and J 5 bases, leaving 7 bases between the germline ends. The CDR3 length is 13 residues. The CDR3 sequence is CASSLTGFETQYF. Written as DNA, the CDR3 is TGTGCCAGCAGCTTAACGGGTTTCGAGACCCAGTACTTC.

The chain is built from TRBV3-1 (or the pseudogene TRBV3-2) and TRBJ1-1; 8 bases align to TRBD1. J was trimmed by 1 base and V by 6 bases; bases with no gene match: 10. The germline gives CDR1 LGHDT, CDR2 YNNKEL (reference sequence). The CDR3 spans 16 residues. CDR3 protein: CASRDQGAHQNTEAFF. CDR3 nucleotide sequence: TGTGCCAGCAGGGACCAGGGGGCACACCAGAACACTGAAGCTTTCTTT.

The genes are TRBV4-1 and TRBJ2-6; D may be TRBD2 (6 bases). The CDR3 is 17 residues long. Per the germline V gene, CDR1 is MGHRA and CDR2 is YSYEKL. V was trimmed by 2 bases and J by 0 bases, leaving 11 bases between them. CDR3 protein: CASSQTPGDSGANVLTF. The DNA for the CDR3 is TGCGCCAGCAGCCAAACCCCGGGAGACTCTGGGGCCAACGTCCTGACTTTC.

The CDR3 sequence: CASSFRTDTQYF. The CDR3 region has the DNA TGCGCCAGCAGCTTCAGGACAGATACGCAGTATTTT. V gene TRBV4-3 combines with J gene TRBJ2-3; D remains unclear. Trimming cost V 5 bases and J 3 bases, with 6 bases left between them. The CDR3 has 12 amino acids. CDR1 is LGHNA, CDR2 YSLEER, per germline.

The CDR3 loop is CASSPTGANYGYTF. The CDR3, as DNA: TGTGCCAGTAGTCCTACAGGAGCTAACTATGGCTACACCTTC. The chain recombines TRBV19 with TRBJ1-2; D is perhaps TRBD1 (5 bases). Trimming cost V 5 bases and J 0 bases, with 10 bases left between them. Germline V lookup: CDR1 LNHDA, CDR2 SQIVND (reference sequence). This CDR3 is 14 amino acids long.

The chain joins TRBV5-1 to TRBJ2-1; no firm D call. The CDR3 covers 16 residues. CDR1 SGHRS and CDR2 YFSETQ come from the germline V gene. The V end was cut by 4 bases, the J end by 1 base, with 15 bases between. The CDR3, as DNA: TGCGCCAGCAGCCTCGGGTGGGGAATATCCTACAATGAGCAGTTCTTC. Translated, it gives CASSLGWGISYNEQFF.

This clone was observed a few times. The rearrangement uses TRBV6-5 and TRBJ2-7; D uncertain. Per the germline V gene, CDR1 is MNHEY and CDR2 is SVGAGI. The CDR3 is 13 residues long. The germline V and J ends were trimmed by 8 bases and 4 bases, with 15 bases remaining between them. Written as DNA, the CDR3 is TGTGCCAGCCTCCACGGGCCCCTTTACGAGCAGTACTTC. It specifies CASLHGPLYEQYF.

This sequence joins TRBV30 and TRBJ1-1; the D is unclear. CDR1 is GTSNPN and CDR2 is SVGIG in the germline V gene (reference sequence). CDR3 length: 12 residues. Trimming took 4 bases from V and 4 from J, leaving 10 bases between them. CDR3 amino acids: CAWKQTITEAFF. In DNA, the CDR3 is TGTGCCTGGAAACAGACAATCACTGAAGCTTTCTTT.

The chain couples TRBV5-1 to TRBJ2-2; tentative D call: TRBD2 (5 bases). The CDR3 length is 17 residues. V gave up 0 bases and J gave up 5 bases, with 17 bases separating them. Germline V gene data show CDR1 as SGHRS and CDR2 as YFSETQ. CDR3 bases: TGCGCCAGCAGCTTGGGCCCTCTGAGGGTCCGGACCGGGGAGCTGTTTTTT. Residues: CASSLGPLRVRTGELFF.

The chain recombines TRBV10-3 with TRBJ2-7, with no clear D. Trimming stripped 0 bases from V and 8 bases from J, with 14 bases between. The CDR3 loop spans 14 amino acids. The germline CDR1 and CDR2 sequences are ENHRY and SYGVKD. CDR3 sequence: CAISESSPFSQQYF. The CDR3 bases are TGTGCCATCAGTGAGTCAAGCCCCTTTTCGCAGCAGTACTTC.

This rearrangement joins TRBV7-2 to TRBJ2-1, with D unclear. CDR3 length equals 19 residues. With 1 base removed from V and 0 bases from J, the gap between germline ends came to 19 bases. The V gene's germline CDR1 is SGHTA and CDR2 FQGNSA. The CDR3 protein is CASSLGLFVAASSYNEQFF. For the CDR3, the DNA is TGTGCCAGCAGCTTAGGGCTATTTGTGGCGGCCAGCTCCTACAATGAGCAGTTCTTC.

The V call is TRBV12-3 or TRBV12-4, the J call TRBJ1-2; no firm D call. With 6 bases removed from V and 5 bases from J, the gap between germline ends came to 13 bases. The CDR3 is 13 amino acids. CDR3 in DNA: TGTGCCAGCAGGCCAAGGCTGGGGTATGGCTACACCTTC. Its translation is CASRPRLGYGYTF.

CDR3 protein: CASSLRLAGVEQFF. CDR3 DNA: TGTGCCAGCAGCTTAAGACTAGCGGGAGTAGAGCAGTTCTTC. J is TRBJ2-1 and V is TRBV5-4, with 12 positions matching TRBD2. Germline values: CDR1 SGHNT, CDR2 YYREEE (reference sequence). The V gene end was trimmed by 2 bases and the J gene end by 10 bases; junction bases not matched to a gene: 4. The CDR3 is 14 amino acids.